Listed here are 8 T cell receptor beta chains from one sample, sequenced in a study of somatic mutations in cytotoxic T cells in rheumatoid arthritis. Some clones are missing from TCRdb's copy, which holds only in-frame ones; the method was immunoSEQ multiplex PCR. The sample carries around 16,000 clones, approximately 80% recorded once. The sequencing input was CD8+ T cells sorted from blood. These receptors originate from an adult with rheumatoid arthritis.

The V call is TRBV5-6, the J call TRBJ2-3; D unresolved. The germline V and J ends were trimmed by 0 bases and 0 bases, with 8 bases remaining between them. The CDR3 is made up of 15 amino acids. Germline assignment: CDR1 SGHDT and CDR2 YYEEEE. CDR3 amino acids: CASSLVLFSTDTQYF. The DNA of the CDR3 is TGTGCCAGCAGCTTGGTACTATTTAGCACAGATACGCAGTATTTT. The full variable domain, rest sourced from reference TRBV5-6 and TRBJ2-3, is DAGVTQSPTHLIKTRGQQVTLRCSPKSGHDTVSWYQQALGQGPQFIFQYYEEEERQRGNFPDRFSGHQFPNYSSELNVNALLLGDSALYLCASSLVLFSTDTQYFGPGTRLTVL.

Here the CDR3 reads CASSPGLPLSGYGYTF. For the CDR3, the DNA is TGTGCCAGCAGCCCGGGACTCCCCCTTTCAGGTTATGGCTACACCTTC. V gene TRBV7-9 combines with J gene TRBJ1-2; TRBD1 is a possible D gene (5 bases). From germline, CDR1 is SEHNR and CDR2 FQNEAQ (reference sequence). Trimming stripped 5 bases from V and 5 bases from J, with 21 bases between. This CDR3 spans 16 amino acids.

The CDR3 nucleotides read TGTGCCTGGAGACAGGGGGCCGGAGCTTTCTTT. Amino acid sequence: CAWRQGAGAFF. V usage is TRBV30 and J usage is TRBJ1-1; TRBD1 agrees at 9 bases. Trimming cost V 3 bases and J 10 bases; bases outside gene matches: 3. The length of the CDR3 is 11 residues. The V gene's germline CDR1 is GTSNPN and CDR2 SVGIG (reference sequence).

The genes are TRBV2 and TRBJ2-6, with 10 bases fitting TRBD2. The CDR3 is 18 amino acids. V shed 6 bases and J 4 bases; nucleotides not matched to a gene: 12. Germline V gives CDR1 SNHLY, CDR2 FYNNEI. DNA of the CDR3: TGTGCCAGCAGGGCCCCTAGCGGGGGTACCACCGGGGCCAACGTCCTGACTTTC. Translating gives CASRAPSGGTTGANVLTF.

The rearrangement joins TRBV5-6 to TRBJ2-1, with TRBD1 matching 8 bases. Per the germline V gene, CDR1 is SGHDT and CDR2 is YYEEEE. CDR3 length: 15 amino acids. V was clipped by 4 bases and J by 2 bases; unmatched bases: 5. CDR3 residues: CASSPRDRPYNEQFF. CDR3 sequence (DNA): TGTGCCAGCAGCCCGCGGGACAGGCCCTACAATGAGCAGTTCTTC. Full variable domain (outside the CDR3, taken from reference TRBV5-6 and TRBJ2-1): DAGVTQSPTHLIKTRGQQVTLRCSPKSGHDTVSWYQQALGQGPQFIFQYYEEEERQRGNFPDRFSGHQFPNYSSELNVNALLLGDSALYLCASSPRDRPYNEQFFGPGTRLTVL.

J is TRBJ2-2 and V is TRBV7-9; perhaps TRBD1 as D (5 bases). V lost 1 base and J lost 11, with 8 bases in between. The CDR3 covers 12 residues. Germline CDR1 and CDR2: SEHNR and FQNEAQ (reference sequence). The CDR3 nucleotides read TGTGCCAGCAGCTTAGTTCAGGGCGAGCTGTTTTTT. Amino acids: CASSLVQGELFF.

This chain's CDR3 is CASSLGRATEAFF. The CDR3 DNA reads as TGTGCCAGCAGTTTGGGTAGAGCCACTGAAGCTTTCTTT. The chain has TRBV27 and TRBJ1-1; no firm D call. Germline lookup yields CDR1 MNHEY and CDR2 SMNVEV (reference sequence). V lost 3 bases, J lost 4 bases, and 9 bases lay in between. This CDR3 region has 13 residues.

The J gene is TRBJ2-3, the V gene TRBV5-1; 9 positions match TRBD1. The CDR3 length is 14 residues. Germline V gene lookup returns CDR1 SGHRS and CDR2 YFSETQ. Trimming at V came to 4 bases and at J to 4 bases, leaving 4 bases not matched to a gene. The CDR3 region is CASSTGQGSDTQYF. CDR3 nucleotide sequence: TGCGCCAGCAGCACGGGACAGGGATCAGATACGCAGTATTTT.